This TCR beta chain was identified in a study of CXCR3-negative and CXCR3-positive naive CD8 T cells. Study-level information: Summed over all libraries, TRB reads came to about 140 million, with about 1.5 +/- 0.3 million per library.

On this clonotype itself: Its antigen remains unidentified.

Study results and caveats: Naive cells that were CXCR3-negative or CXCR3-positive used TRBV-TRBJ genes alike, while memory cells diverged. Relative to CXCR3-negative naive cells, CXCR3-positive naive cells had more hydrophobic TRB CDR3s.

The authors made the TRB cDNA libraries by 5' RACE using UMI labels. TCRdb reprocessed the 5' RACE reads, with one entry per CDR3 protein and no DNA. Recorded for this sample: some 140,000 distinct CDR3 sequences. CDR1 and CDR2 (germline): MGHDK, SYGVNS. This CDR3 has 14 amino acids. The sequence derives from a human donor in good health. Some clones in this sample may be carry-over from other donors' samples. Sequencing was carried out using naive CXCR3+ CD8+ T cells from blood. Subset in this sample: CD45RO-CCR7+CD27+CD95- naive CD8+ T cells expressing CXCR3 (TNR3+). This chain uses TRBV25-1 with TRBJ1-1. CDR3 protein: CASSDSNMNTEAFF. Complete variable domain (other parts from reference TRBV25-1 and TRBJ1-1): EADIYQTPRYLVIGTGKKITLECSQTMGHDKMYWYQQDPGMELHLIHYSYGVNSTEKGDLSSESTVSRIRTEHFPLTLESARPSHTSQYLCASSDSNMNTEAFFGQGTRLTVV.